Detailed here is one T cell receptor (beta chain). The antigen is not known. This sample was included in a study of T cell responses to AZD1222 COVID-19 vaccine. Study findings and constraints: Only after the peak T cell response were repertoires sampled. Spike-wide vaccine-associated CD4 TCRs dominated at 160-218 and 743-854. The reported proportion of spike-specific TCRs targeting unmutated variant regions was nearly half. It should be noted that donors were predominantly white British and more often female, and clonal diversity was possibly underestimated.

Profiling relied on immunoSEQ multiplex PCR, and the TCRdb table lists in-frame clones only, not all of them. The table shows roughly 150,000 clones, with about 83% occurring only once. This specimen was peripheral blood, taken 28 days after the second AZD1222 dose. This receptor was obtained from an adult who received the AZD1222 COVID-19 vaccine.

CDR3 protein: CASSQDVSYGYTF. Written as DNA, the CDR3 is TGTGCCAGCAGCCAAGATGTGAGCTATGGCTACACCTTC. The rearrangement joins TRBV3-1 (or the pseudogene TRBV3-2) to TRBJ1-2; no clear D gene. This CDR3 comprises 13 residues. Trimming removed 0 bases from V and 4 bases from J, with 6 bases in between. Germline lookup yields CDR1 LGHDT and CDR2 YNNKEL (reference sequence).